These T cell receptor beta chains were read from a single sample in a study of blood T cell repertoires in COVID-19. Here immunoSEQ multiplex PCR was the method, and the copy in TCRdb shows in-frame clones only, minus some. The sample carries roughly 100,000 clones, roughly 89% recorded once. The specimen sequenced was peripheral blood. The source is a woman older than 75 with active COVID-19. Each CDR3 is given with its conserved first and last residue. D genes are given only for firm matches. Rows may omit the clone size; those that give it use once, few, many or a size class.

d_gene	v_gene	abundance	j_gene	CDR3aa	CDR3nt
TRBD2	TRBV18	few	TRBJ2-7	CASTGGLAGSSYEQYF	TGTGCCAGCACCGGGGGACTAGCGGGAAGCTCCTACGAGCAGTACTTC
TRBD1	TRBV7-3	once	TRBJ1-3	CASSPGQGLGNTIYF	TGTGCCAGCAGTCCTGGACAGGGGCTAGGAAACACCATATATTTT
TRBD1	TRBV10-3	.	TRBJ2-3	CAISEFGQGSTDTQYF	TGTGCCATCAGTGAGTTTGGACAGGGGTCCACAGATACGCAGTATTTT
TRBD2	TRBV6-2/TRBV6-3	.	TRBJ2-1	CASSPLWSGILGSYNEQFF	TGTGCCAGCAGCCCCCTGTGGAGCGGGATTTTGGGGTCCTACAATGAGCAGTTCTTC
.	TRBV6-2/TRBV6-3	.	TRBJ2-1	CASSYEGRSSYNEQFF	TGTGCCAGCAGTTACGAAGGGAGAAGTTCCTACAATGAGCAGTTCTTC
.	TRBV18	.	TRBJ1-1	CASSPTRNTEAFF	TGTGCCAGCTCACCGACAAGGAACACTGAAGCTTTCTTT
TRBD2	TRBV18	.	TRBJ2-1	CASSPQGGRASNEQFF	TGTGCCAGCTCACCACAGGGCGGGAGGGCCTCAAATGAGCAGTTCTTC
TRBD1	TRBV23-1	.	TRBJ1-5	CASHSLQGSNQPQHF	TGCGCCAGCCACAGTTTACAGGGGAGCAATCAGCCCCAGCATTTT
.	TRBV14	.	TRBJ2-1	CASSQQGPNYNEQFF	TGTGCCAGCAGCCAACAGGGCCCGAACTACAATGAGCAGTTCTTC
TRBD2	TRBV27	.	TRBJ2-1	CASSPGTSGYNEQFF	TGTGCCAGCAGCCCTGGGACTAGCGGCTACAATGAGCAGTTCTTC
.	TRBV30	.	TRBJ2-3	CAWRGSGGRDTQYF	TGTGCCTGGAGAGGATCAGGGGGGAGGGATACGCAGTATTTT
.	TRBV6-5	.	TRBJ2-7	CASRPTGEQYF	TGTGCCAGCAGGCCTACGGGGGAGCAGTACTTC
.	TRBV30	.	TRBJ1-5	CAWIQEPQHF	TGTGCCTGGATCCAGGAGCCCCAGCATTTT
.	TRBV28	few	TRBJ2-1	CASSFDGVGYNEQFF	TGTGCCAGCAGTTTTGACGGAGTGGGTTACAATGAGCAGTTCTTC
TRBD2	TRBV18	.	TRBJ2-7	CASSIAGGWNEQYF	TGTGCCAGCTCAATAGCGGGAGGGTGGAACGAGCAGTACTTC
TRBD2	TRBV2	few	TRBJ2-7	CASLEREGPYEQYF	TGTGCCAGCCTTGAGCGGGAGGGCCCCTACGAGCAGTACTTC
.	TRBV12-5	.	TRBJ1-2	CASGSPTGKSGYTF	TGTGCTAGTGGTTCCCCAACAGGGAAAAGTGGCTACACCTTC
TRBD1	TRBV19	once	TRBJ1-2	CASSFRGTGAANYGYTF	TGTGCCAGTAGTTTTAGGGGGACAGGCGCTGCTAACTATGGCTACACCTTC
TRBD2	TRBV6-1	.	TRBJ2-3	CASSVTLAGVTDTQYF	TGTGCCAGCAGTGTTACCTTGGCGGGAGTCACAGATACGCAGTATTTT
TRBD1	TRBV7-2	once	TRBJ1-2	CASSSIEGQVYGYTF	TGTGCCAGCAGCTCGATCGAGGGACAGGTCTATGGCTACACCTTC
.	TRBV6-5	.	TRBJ2-2	CASSYFGRTNTGELFF	TGTGCCAGCAGTTATTTTGGCAGGACGAACACCGGGGAGCTGTTTTTT
.	TRBV5-6	.	TRBJ1-5	CASSFYVRGIHQPQHF	TGTGCCAGCAGCTTTTATGTTAGGGGAATTCATCAGCCCCAGCATTTT
TRBD2	TRBV9	.	TRBJ2-2	CASSNSGSDNTGELFF	TGTGCCAGCAGCAATAGCGGGAGCGATAACACCGGGGAGCTGTTTTTT
.	TRBV6-5	.	TRBJ1-1	CASSSLGGRENTEAFF	TGTGCCAGCAGTTCCCTTGGTGGGAGGGAGAACACTGAAGCTTTCTTT
TRBD1	TRBV29-1	.	TRBJ1-1	CSALRQGGTEAFF	TGCAGCGCCCTCAGACAGGGGGGGACTGAAGCTTTCTTT
.	TRBV6-4	.	TRBJ1-6	CASSDSDNSPLHF	TGTGCCAGCAGTGACAGCGATAATTCACCCCTCCACTTT
TRBD2	TRBV3-1/TRBV3-2	.	TRBJ2-2	CASSQPRGGSSTGELFF	TGTGCCAGCAGCCAACCCCGGGGGGGCTCGAGCACCGGGGAGCTGTTTTTT
TRBD2	TRBV29-1	.	TRBJ2-3	CSVDRIGRVVVTDTQYF	TGCAGCGTTGATCGGATCGGGAGGGTAGTGGTCACAGATACGCAGTATTTT
.	TRBV11-2	few	TRBJ2-7	CASSLPTPYEQYF	TGTGCCAGCAGCTTACCGACACCATACGAGCAGTACTTC
TRBD1	TRBV11-3	once	TRBJ2-7	CASSWTGGEQYF	TGTGCCAGCAGCTGGACAGGGGGCGAGCAGTACTTC
.	TRBV23-1	.	TRBJ1-4	CASSRGEEGSNEKLFF	TGCGCCAGCAGTCGCGGGGAGGAAGGTTCCAATGAAAAACTGTTTTTT
.	TRBV5-4	few	TRBJ2-2	CATQPGTGELFF	TGTGCCACCCAACCCGGGACCGGGGAGCTGTTTTTT
.	TRBV6-6	.	TRBJ2-3	CASSYRGRSTDTQYF	TGTGCCAGCAGTTACAGGGGCAGAAGCACAGATACGCAGTATTTT
TRBD1	TRBV28	.	TRBJ2-7	CASSLQGQGSYEQYF	TGTGCCAGCAGTTTACAGGGACAGGGGTCCTACGAGCAGTACTTC
.	TRBV5-1	.	TRBJ1-3	CASSFGSASGNTIYF	TGCGCCAGCAGCTTCGGCAGCGCCTCTGGAAACACCATATATTTT
.	TRBV30	.	TRBJ2-7	CAWSVRYEQYF	TGTGCCTGGAGTGTACGGTACGAGCAGTACTTC
.	TRBV28	.	TRBJ2-5	CASSLPTGNQETQYF	TGTGCCAGCAGTTTACCAACAGGGAATCAAGAGACCCAGTACTTC
.	TRBV7-2	.	TRBJ2-5	CASSGSSGETQYF	TGTGCCAGCAGCGGGAGTAGTGGGGAGACCCAGTACTTC
.	TRBV7-3	.	TRBJ2-5	CASSRDGGETQYF	TGTGCCAGCTCGCGGGATGGTGGAGAGACCCAGTACTTC
.	TRBV18	.	TRBJ2-3	CASSPRPQLTDTQYF	TGTGCCAGCTCACCAAGACCACAGCTCACAGATACGCAGTATTTT
TRBD2	TRBV5-1	once	TRBJ2-7	CASSLWTSGRAVEQYF	TGCGCCAGCAGCTTATGGACTAGCGGGAGGGCCGTCGAGCAGTACTTC
TRBD1	TRBV19	.	TRBJ1-2	CASAEQGLWGYTF	TGTGCCAGCGCGGAACAGGGGTTATGGGGCTACACCTTC
.	TRBV6-6	.	TRBJ1-3	CASSYRGNSGNTIYF	TGTGCCAGCAGTTACAGGGGGAACTCTGGAAACACCATATATTTT
.	TRBV9	once	TRBJ2-3	CASSVARGSGRARTDTQYF	TGTGCCAGCAGCGTAGCCAGGGGTAGCGGGCGTGCCCGGACAGATACGCAGTATTTT
TRBD2	TRBV20-1	.	TRBJ2-6	CSASSPWAGLDSGANVLTF	TGCAGTGCTAGTTCCCCATGGGCGGGACTAGACTCTGGGGCCAACGTCCTGACTTTC
TRBD2	TRBV7-3	once	TRBJ2-1	CASSLMRAGVGYNEQFF	TGTGCCAGCAGCCTCATGAGGGCGGGAGTTGGGTACAATGAGCAGTTCTTC
.	TRBV7-3	once	TRBJ2-3	CASSPRAKGLTDTQYF	TGTGCCAGCAGCCCCCGAGCGAAGGGGCTAACAGATACGCAGTATTTT
TRBD1	TRBV19	.	TRBJ1-4	CASSIDRGASLFF	TGTGCCAGTAGTATTGACAGGGGAGCGAGTTTGTTTTTT
TRBD1	TRBV6-5	.	TRBJ1-5	CASNPTGSNQPQHF	TGTGCCAGCAACCCGACAGGGAGTAATCAGCCCCAGCATTTT
.	TRBV3-1/TRBV3-2	.	TRBJ2-1	CASSQSSSIRQFF	TGTGCCAGCAGCCAATCCTCTAGTATTAGGCAGTTCTTC
.	TRBV7-3	.	TRBJ2-7	CASSPSRGGMYEQYF	TGTGCCAGCAGCCCTAGCAGGGGCGGAATGTACGAGCAGTACTTC
.	TRBV5-1	.	TRBJ1-2	CASSLVTGIGGYTF	TGCGCCAGCAGCTTGGTAACAGGGATAGGCGGCTACACCTTC
TRBD1	TRBV14	.	TRBJ2-5	CASSQGGTAYRETQYF	TGTGCCAGCAGCCAAGGGGGGACAGCCTACCGAGAGACCCAGTACTTC